This TCR beta chain was sequenced in a study of T cell responses to AZD1222 COVID-19 vaccine. Study results and caveats: The number of AZD1222 recipients seropositive at baseline was only five or six.

The CDR3 totals 15 residues. Trimming pared 3 bases from V and 0 bases from J, leaving 9 bases between. The germline CDR1 and CDR2 sequences are MGHRA and YSYEKL. The count of this clone is one. Its antigen remains unknown. Produced via immunoSEQ multiplex PCR; TCRdb's table is partial and in-frame only. The sample lists about 110,000 clones; 70% to 90% were seen once. This sequence originates from an adult in good health. V usage is TRBV4-1 and J usage is TRBJ1-5, with no clear D. The sample was peripheral blood, taken on day 0 of AZD1222 vaccination. CDR3 residues: CASSQLTGSNQPQHF. CDR3 sequence (DNA): TGCGCCAGCAGCCAGCTGACCGGTAGCAATCAGCCCCAGCATTTT.